The 13 T cell receptor beta chains in this list originate from one sample, sequenced in a study of vaccination and CD4 T cells after COVID-19. The assay that was used to sequence DNA from cultured CD4+ T cells was the Oncomine TCR Beta short-read assay. Each CDR3 protein gets one entry after TCRdb re-called the PCR reads with MiXCR. The sample has fewer than 15,000 distinct CDR3 sequences; roughly 60% are singletons. The treatment: 10-day PBMC culture with coronavirus spike peptide pools or control peptides (ViraFEST assay). Antigens of these TCRs are unknown. Sequenced material: cultured CD4+ T cells from blood, taken after SARS-CoV-2 vaccination. The receptor source for this set is a human donor with COVID-19.

The gene calls are TRBV6-1 and TRBJ1-5; TRBD1 agrees at 7 bases. V lost 5 bases to trimming and J lost 2 bases; unmatched junction nucleotides: 12. The CDR3 runs to 17 residues. Germline V lookup: CDR1 MNHNS, CDR2 SASEGT. DNA of the CDR3: TGTGCCAGCAGTCCACGAAACAGGGGTCGGGGCAATCAGCCCCAGCATTTT. It translates to CASSPRNRGRGNQPQHF.

The V gene is TRBV20-1, the J gene TRBJ1-1, with 7 bases aligning to TRBD1. The CDR3 is made up of 13 amino acids. Germline V gene data show CDR1 as DFQATT and CDR2 as SNEGSKA (reference sequence). The J segment lost 3 bases and the V segment lost 3 bases, leaving 4 bases of the junction unmatched. For the CDR3, the DNA is TGCAGTGCTAGCGAGGGGGCAGACACTGAAGCTTTCTTT. It encodes CSASEGADTEAFF.

The chain combines TRBV2 with TRBJ1-5; 9 nucleotides align to TRBD1. With V trimmed by 2 bases and J by 1 base, 3 bases remained unmatched. The CDR3 contains 16 residues. CDR1 SNHLY and CDR2 FYNNEI come from the germline V gene. The CDR3 region is CASSEPTGGSNQPQHF. DNA for the CDR3: TGTGCCAGCAGTGAACCGACAGGGGGGAGCAATCAGCCCCAGCATTTT.

This clonotype has only a few counts. The J gene is TRBJ2-2, the V gene TRBV7-6; TRBD2 matches 11 bases. Trimming at V came to 5 bases and at J to 3 bases, leaving 5 bases not matched to a gene. The CDR3 extends over 16 amino acids. Per germline, CDR1 SGHVS and CDR2 FNYEAQ. The CDR3 DNA follows: TGTGCCAGCAGCGCTCTAGCGGGGGGATACACCGGGGAGCTGTTTTTT. Its translation: CASSALAGGYTGELFF. Based on the CDR3 plus reference TRBV7-6 and TRBJ2-2, the full variable domain is GAGVSQSPRYKVTKRGQDVALRCDPISGHVSLYWYRQALGQGPEFLTYFNYEAQQDKSGLPNDRFSAERPEGSISTLTIQRTEQRDSAMYRCASSALAGGYTGELFFGEGSRLTVL.

The chain has TRBV5-6 and TRBJ2-7; possible D gene TRBD2, 6 bases. V shed 7 bases and J shed 6 bases, with 14 bases lying between them. CDR1 and CDR2 (germline): SGHDT, YYEEEE. The CDR3 consists of 12 residues. Here the CDR3 reads CASARRATEQYF. The DNA for the CDR3 is TGTGCCAGCGCCAGGAGGGCCACCGAGCAGTACTTC.

The V call is TRBV11-1, the J call TRBJ2-2, with TRBD1 identical over 8 bases. The CDR3 contains 17 residues. The ends lost 3 bases at V and 4 bases at J; junction bases unmatched: 10. CDR1 is SGHAT, CDR2 FQDESV, per germline (reference sequence). CDR3: CASSFALGTGFTGELFF. DNA for the CDR3: TGTGCCAGCAGCTTTGCGCTAGGGACAGGATTCACCGGGGAGCTGTTTTTT.

The V gene is TRBV5-4, the J gene TRBJ2-2; 10 positions match TRBD2. V shed 0 bases and J 1 base; nucleotides not matched to a gene: 3. Germline V gene lookup returns CDR1 SGHNT and CDR2 YYREEE (reference sequence). The CDR3 extends over 17 amino acids. The CDR3 spells CASSLAGLAVNTGELFF. DNA for the CDR3: TGTGCCAGCAGCTTGGCCGGACTAGCGGTGAACACCGGGGAGCTGTTTTTT. Based on the CDR3 plus reference TRBV5-4 and TRBJ2-2, the full variable domain is ETGVTQSPTHLIKTRGQQVTLRCSSQSGHNTVSWYQQALGQGPQFIFQYYREEENGRGNFPPRFSGLQFPNYSSELNVNALELDDSALYLCASSLAGLAVNTGELFFGEGSRLTVL.

The V gene is TRBV7-8, the J gene TRBJ1-1; D not resolved. CDR3 size: 14 residues. The V gene's germline CDR1 is SGHVS and CDR2 FQNEAQ. Between the trimmed V and J ends, which lost 2 bases and 0 bases, there was a span of 7 bases. CDR3 DNA sequence: TGTGCCAGCAGCTTAACCGATATGAACACTGAAGCTTTCTTT. It specifies CASSLTDMNTEAFF.

The rearrangement uses TRBV2 and TRBJ1-2; D perhaps matches TRBD1 (5 bases). The CDR3 covers 12 residues. V lost 3 bases to trimming and J lost 7 bases, with 9 bases between them. Germline V CDR1 and CDR2: SNHLY, FYNNEI. The CDR3 DNA is TGTGCCAGCAGTGAGGGGCTTGGTGGCTACACCTTC. It specifies CASSEGLGGYTF.

J is TRBJ1-2 and V is TRBV19, with 9 bases fitting TRBD1. V lost 8 bases, J lost 0 bases, and 10 bases stayed unmatched. This CDR3 has 16 amino acids. Germline CDR1 is LNHDA and CDR2 is SQIVND (reference sequence). CDR3 loop: CASRVPGQGTNYGYTF. The CDR3 region has the DNA TGTGCCAGTCGCGTCCCGGGACAGGGTACTAACTATGGCTACACCTTC.

The genes are TRBV7-2 and TRBJ2-7; 8 bases agree with TRBD2. Germline V CDR1 and CDR2: SGHTA, FQGNSA. V was clipped by 2 bases and J by 6 bases; unmatched bases: 9. The CDR3 loop spans 15 amino acids. The CDR3 here is CASSLSAGTRGEQYF. The CDR3 DNA sequence: TGTGCCAGCAGCTTATCAGCCGGGACTAGGGGCGAGCAGTACTTC.

The chain joins TRBV19 to TRBJ1-5; TRBD1 matches 11 bases. This CDR3 is 18 amino acids long. V dropped 1 base and J dropped 0; count of bases not matched to a gene: 5. Germline CDR1 and CDR2: LNHDA and SQIVND (reference sequence). In DNA form, the CDR3 reads TGTGCCAGTAGTATAGGGACAGGGGGCGGTGGTAGCAATCAGCCCCAGCATTTT. This codes for CASSIGTGGGGSNQPQHF.

This clonotype was seen just once. The gene calls are TRBV29-1 and TRBJ1-1; 9 bases map to TRBD1. V shed 6 bases, J shed 0 bases, and the junction held 2 bases outside the gene matches. Germline V CDR1 and CDR2: SQVTM, ANQGSEA. The CDR3 is made up of 13 amino acids. The CDR3 bases are TGCAGCGTGGGACAGGGAGTGAACACTGAAGCTTTCTTT. Translated, it gives CSVGQGVNTEAFF. The whole variable domain, filled in from reference TRBV29-1 and TRBJ1-1, reads SAVISQKPSRDICQRGTSLTIQCQVDSQVTMMFWYRQQPGQSLTLIATANQGSEATYESGFVIDKFPISRPNLTFSTLTVSNMSPEDSSIYLCSVGQGVNTEAFFGQGTRLTVV.